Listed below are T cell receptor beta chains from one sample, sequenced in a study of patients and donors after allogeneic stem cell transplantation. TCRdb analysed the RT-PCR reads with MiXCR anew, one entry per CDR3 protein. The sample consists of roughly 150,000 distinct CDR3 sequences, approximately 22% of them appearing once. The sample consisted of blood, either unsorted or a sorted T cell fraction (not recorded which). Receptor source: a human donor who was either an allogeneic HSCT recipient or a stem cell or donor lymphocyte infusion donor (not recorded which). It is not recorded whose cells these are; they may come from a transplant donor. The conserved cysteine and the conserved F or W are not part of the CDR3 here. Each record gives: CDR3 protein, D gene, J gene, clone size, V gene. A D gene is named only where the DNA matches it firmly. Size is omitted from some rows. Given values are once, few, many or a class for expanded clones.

cdr3_aa: SASESGTAWGYT
d_call: TRBD1
j_call: TRBJ1-2
clone_size: few
v_call: TRBV20-1

cdr3_aa: ASSLRTGLREKLF
d_call: NA
j_call: TRBJ1-4
clone_size: few
v_call: TRBV7-6

cdr3_aa: ASSFEYNSPLH
d_call: NA
j_call: TRBJ1-6
clone_size: NA
v_call: TRBV6-2/TRBV6-3

cdr3_aa: ASSSRDRTTDTQY
d_call: TRBD1
j_call: TRBJ2-3
clone_size: NA
v_call: TRBV12-3/TRBV12-4

cdr3_aa: ASSLAQGHNSPLH
d_call: NA
j_call: TRBJ1-6
clone_size: many
v_call: TRBV5-1

cdr3_aa: SANTGNEQF
d_call: NA
j_call: TRBJ2-1
clone_size: few
v_call: TRBV20-1

cdr3_aa: ASSFVWNQPQH
d_call: NA
j_call: TRBJ1-5
clone_size: NA
v_call: TRBV27

cdr3_aa: ASSFVLTDTQY
d_call: NA
j_call: TRBJ2-3
clone_size: NA
v_call: TRBV7-2

cdr3_aa: AIGRGGIPDTQY
d_call: TRBD2
j_call: TRBJ2-3
clone_size: NA
v_call: TRBV10-3

cdr3_aa: ASSDRTGWPMADTQY
d_call: TRBD1
j_call: TRBJ2-3
clone_size: few
v_call: TRBV25-1

cdr3_aa: ATGLAGVADTQY
d_call: TRBD2
j_call: TRBJ2-3
clone_size: few
v_call: TRBV19

cdr3_aa: ASSQDGGSYEQY
d_call: NA
j_call: TRBJ2-7
clone_size: NA
v_call: TRBV3-1

cdr3_aa: ASSRTGYQETQY
d_call: NA
j_call: TRBJ2-5
clone_size: NA
v_call: TRBV5-1

cdr3_aa: ATPTWTVSNQPQH
d_call: NA
j_call: TRBJ1-5
clone_size: few
v_call: TRBV5-1

cdr3_aa: ASSLVIRTGTMNTEAF
d_call: TRBD1
j_call: TRBJ1-1
clone_size: many
v_call: TRBV5-1

cdr3_aa: ASSYSAGTGGRGEQF
d_call: TRBD1
j_call: TRBJ2-1
clone_size: few
v_call: TRBV5-1

cdr3_aa: ASSFPVVANTGELF
d_call: NA
j_call: TRBJ2-2
clone_size: few
v_call: TRBV5-1